This T cell receptor (beta chain) was captured by sequencing in a study of T cells after yellow fever vaccination (dated by TCRdb to between 2018 and 2020). Background for the entire study: Libraries from fractions with low cell numbers were prepared with the SMART-Seq v4 Ultra Low Input RNA kit. To track T-cell clones before and after primary and booster YFV17D yellow fever vaccination, bulk TCR alpha and beta repertoires were sequenced longitudinally. Two healthy male donors, one aged 18 to 30 and one aged 30 to 40 years, made up the cohort. Blood was drawn at multiple timepoints before and after primary and secondary immunization, with bulk PBMC replicates and cell subsets isolated. What the authors observed across the whole study: A small share of clonotypes occurred in both CD4 and CD8 compartments, likely arising from convergent recombination. The study included only a couple of donors, which limits how far the findings can be generalized. After the booster, most of the clones that had expanded following primary vaccination were detected again (almost 98% of CD4 and around 88% of CD8), which suggests that memory was broadly maintained. Computational filtering was required because FACS-sorted repertoires could contain abundant contaminating clonotypes from the bulk population. The secondary T-cell response was found to be weaker but faster than the primary response, with a peak reached on day 5 rather than on day 15.

This clonotype was recorded a few times. The clone's antigen remains unknown. Base qualities are not provided; no much larger clone lies one nucleotide away. TCR cDNA was synthesized by 5'RACE template switching, through which a universal primer site and unique molecular identifiers were introduced. Priming of cDNA synthesis was performed from both the TCR alpha and TCR beta constant segments. Two PCR steps were used to amplify libraries, with sample barcodes and sequencing adapters being added in the second step. Libraries were sequenced on Illumina HiSeq 2500 (2x100 bp) or NovaSeq (2x150 bp). Processing in the source paper ran as follows. Reads were demultiplexed and collapsed into UMI consensus sequences with MIGEC, and V(D)J alignment was performed with MiXCR. Clonotypes responding to the vaccine were identified with edgeR on replicate PBMC samples, with the criteria of FDR below 0.01 and a log2 fold change above 5 up to day 15. Each bulk clonotype was labeled CD4 or CD8 based on which sequenced repertoire, CD4 or CD8, contained the clonotype at higher abundance. TCRdb trimmed the raw reads at Q25, called clones with MiXCR and kept productive beta chains. All rows with the same CDR3 protein become a single entry with the most common DNA and genes. TCRdb, not the authors, supplied the V and J calls. This sample is represented by about 580,000 distinct CDR3 sequences; around 16% of them were singletons. The ten most abundant clones make up 17% of the sample.

Via the germline V gene (reference sequence), CDR1 is MNHEY and CDR2 SMNVEV. The CDR3 covers 18 residues, taking in both the cysteine and the phenylalanine. Only the CDR3 region is kept as DNA, spanning 54 bases read in frame from base 1. V is cut by 7 bases and J by 6 bases, and the space between the germline ends is 28 bases. This sample's treatment or condition label indicates: live attenuated yellow fever vaccine strain. At each blood-draw timepoint, two biological replicates of bulk PBMCs were collected. PBMCs were isolated from peripheral blood using a standard Ficoll-Paque protocol. TriZol was used to extract RNA from bulk PBMCs, CD4 and CD8 fractions, and dextramer-positive and dextramer-negative fractions.

This TCR derives from a young man who received the YFV17D yellow fever vaccine. The starting material was PBMCs, obtained around 5 days after the first yellow fever vaccination. This chain joins TRBV27 to TRBJ2-1; perhaps TRBD2 is the D gene, with 6 bases matching. CDR3 sequence: CASNFRQWRGLLGNEQFF. The nucleotide sequence reads TGTGCCAGCAACTTCAGACAATGGCGGGGCCTTTTAGGCAATGAGCAGTTCTTC.